This passage covers 30 T cell receptor beta chains from one sample sequenced in a study of shared T cell receptors in the human thymus. Sequencing was performed with immunoSEQ multiplex PCR; in TCRdb, only in-frame clones are kept and a portion is missing. The sample shows hundreds of thousands of clones, 70% to 90% of them seen only once. These same records also appear under a second study, on human thymus T cells.

The sequencing input was thymocytes. The receptors originated from a boy younger than two with a congenital heart defect.

V is TRBV11-2 and J is TRBJ2-7; 11 bases fit TRBD1. This CDR3 has 17 amino acids. Germline V gene lookup returns CDR1 SGHAT and CDR2 FQNNGV. Losses at the gene ends were 4 bases for V and 4 bases for J; bases not matched to a gene: 12. In nucleotides, the CDR3 is TGTGCCAGCAGCTCCTGGACAGGGGGCGGTTATATGTACGAGCAGTACTTC. Protein: CASSSWTGGGYMYEQYF.

A word on this clone: The sample contains more than one DNA sequence encoding this CDR3. The gene calls are TRBV27 and TRBJ2-2; 8 bases align to TRBD1. V lost 3 bases to trimming and J lost 0 bases; unmatched junction nucleotides: 3. Germline loops: CDR1 MNHEY, CDR2 SMNVEV (reference sequence). The CDR3 loop spans 16 amino acids. CDR3 nucleotides: TGTGCCAGCAGTTTTTCGACAGGGGCGAACACCGGGGAGCTGTTTTTT. Amino acid sequence: CASSFSTGANTGELFF.

The gene calls are TRBV5-4 and TRBJ1-2; D is undetermined. Germline V lookup: CDR1 SGHNT, CDR2 YYREEE (reference sequence). The CDR3 length is 14 residues. Trimming stripped 7 bases from V and 6 bases from J, with 19 bases between. CDR3 protein: CASLTPRGRHGYTF. CDR3 sequence (DNA): TGTGCCAGCCTCACCCCCCGGGGTCGGCATGGCTACACCTTC.

The chain has TRBV9 and TRBJ1-1, with D perhaps matching TRBD1 (5 bases). The CDR3 has 14 amino acids. V lost 2 bases to trimming and J lost 0 bases, with 8 bases between them. Germline V gene data show CDR1 as SGDLS and CDR2 as YYNGEE. DNA for the CDR3: TGTGCCAGCAGCGTGGACACTATGAACACTGAAGCTTTCTTT. Translated, it gives CASSVDTMNTEAFF.

J is TRBJ1-2 and V is TRBV7-2; D is possibly TRBD1 (5 bases). V dropped 8 bases and J dropped 6 bases, with 16 bases sitting between them. The germline CDR1 and CDR2 sequences are SGHTA and FQGNSA. The CDR3 runs to 13 residues. The CDR3 sequence is CASPGRTINGYTF. DNA of the CDR3: TGTGCCAGCCCAGGGCGGACTATTAATGGCTACACCTTC.

The chain couples TRBV29-1 to TRBJ2-1, with 10 bases identical to TRBD2. With 1 base clipped from V and 0 bases from J, the junction kept 12 bases outside the gene matches. The CDR3 is 19 amino acids. Germline values: CDR1 SQVTM, CDR2 ANQGSEA. This chain's CDR3 is CSVEGHSGRPGVSYNEQFF. The CDR3 nucleotides are TGCAGCGTTGAAGGGCATAGCGGGAGGCCCGGAGTCTCCTACAATGAGCAGTTCTTC.

The V and J genes are TRBV4-3 and TRBJ2-3, with 14 bases fitting TRBD2. Germline values: CDR1 LGHNA, CDR2 YSLEER. This CDR3 contains 15 residues. J was trimmed by 10 bases and V by 3 bases; bases with no gene match: 6. CDR3 DNA: TGCGCCAGCAGCCAGACTAGCGGGAGGGCCAACCCGCAGTATTTT. Amino acid sequence: CASSQTSGRANPQYF.

The chain is built from TRBV27 and TRBJ2-1; TRBD2 matches 9 bases. J was trimmed by 9 bases and V by 7 bases; bases with no gene match: 19. The CDR3 is 17 residues long. Germline lookup yields CDR1 MNHEY and CDR2 SMNVEV (reference sequence). The CDR3 region is CASKTLRGGSWRGEQFF. In DNA, the CDR3 is TGTGCCAGCAAAACCCTGCGGGGGGGCTCGTGGCGCGGTGAGCAGTTCTTC.

A single count supports this clone. The chain recombines TRBV14 with TRBJ1-1, with D possibly TRBD1 on 5 matching bases. V lost 9 bases, J lost 2 bases, and 19 bases lay in between. Germline V CDR1 and CDR2: SGHDN, FVKESK. The CDR3 covers 15 residues. The CDR3 spells CASAGKVSSNTEAFF. CDR3 sequence (DNA): TGTGCCAGTGCAGGGAAGGTGTCCTCAAACACTGAAGCTTTCTTT.

The CDR3 spells CASSPGTLSTNEKLFF. In DNA, the CDR3 is TGTGCCAGCTCACCTGGGACACTATCAACTAATGAAAAACTGTTTTTT. The chain is built from TRBV18 and TRBJ1-4, with TRBD1 as a possible D gene (6 bases). The germline CDR1 and CDR2 sequences are KGHSH and LQKENI. The V end lost 3 bases, the J end lost 0 bases, and 11 bases lay between the germline ends. This CDR3 region has 16 residues. The whole variable domain, remainder taken from reference TRBV18 and TRBJ1-4, is NAGVMQNPRHLVRRRGQEARLRCSPMKGHSHVYWYRQLPEEGLKFMVYLQKENIIDESGMPKERFSAEFPKEGPSILRIQQVVRGDSAAYFCASSPGTLSTNEKLFFGSGTQLSVL.

This clone was recorded a few times. The V gene is TRBV28, the J gene TRBJ2-7; 10 bases line up with TRBD1. V lost 2 bases, J lost 3 bases, and 4 bases stayed unmatched. Germline CDR1 is MDHEN and CDR2 is SYDVKM. The CDR3 spans 15 residues. The CDR3 DNA reads TGTGCCAGCAGTTTAAGGACAGGGGGATTCTACGAGCAGTACTTC. Its protein is CASSLRTGGFYEQYF.

The chain is built from TRBV28 and TRBJ2-7, with TRBD1 identical over 12 bases. After removal of 4 bases from V and 7 bases from J, the junction contained 5 bases not matched to a gene. The CDR3 length is 14 residues. Germline V gives CDR1 MDHEN, CDR2 SYDVKM. The CDR3 reads CASSWGQGAVEQYF. The CDR3 bases are TGTGCCAGCAGTTGGGGACAGGGGGCAGTTGAGCAGTACTTC.

This chain connects TRBV4-3 to TRBJ2-1; 12 bases are a match to TRBD2. Germline loops: CDR1 LGHNA, CDR2 YSLEER. The length of the CDR3 is 15 residues. V was clipped by 7 bases and J by 9 bases; unmatched bases: 10. The CDR3 DNA reads as TGCGCCAGCAAACCCGCGACTAGCGGGAGCGGTGAGCAGTTCTTC. Translating it yields CASKPATSGSGEQFF.

The gene calls are TRBV23-1 and TRBJ2-6; D is possibly TRBD1 (6 bases). TRBV23-1 is an open reading frame whose function is uncertain. Trimming shortened V by 3 bases and J by 2 bases, and 11 bases separated the two germline ends. The CDR3 length is 16 residues. The CDR3 spells CASSHRSGAGANVLTF. The CDR3 region has the DNA TGCGCCAGCAGTCATAGGTCAGGGGCTGGGGCCAACGTCCTGACTTTC.

This CDR3 is CASSPSGADEQFF. The CDR3 DNA reads as TGTGCCAGCTCACCATCGGGAGCCGATGAGCAGTTCTTC. The rearrangement links TRBV18 to TRBJ2-1, with D tentatively TRBD2 (6 bases). The length of the CDR3 is 13 residues. V was trimmed by 2 bases and J by 8 bases, leaving 10 bases between them. CDR1 is KGHSH and CDR2 is LQKENI in the germline V gene.

This chain uses TRBV6-5 with TRBJ2-3; 8 bases agree with TRBD1. Trimming at V came to 10 bases and at J to 5 bases, leaving 8 bases not matched to a gene. The CDR3 consists of 13 residues. From germline, CDR1 is MNHEY and CDR2 SVGAGI. CDR3 nucleotides: TGTGCCACCAGCAGGGGGCTTTTAGATACGCAGTATTTT. This encodes CATSRGLLDTQYF.

This clone was detected once. Other DNA sequences in the same sample also yield this CDR3. The rearrangement uses TRBV19 and TRBJ2-2; D gene uncertain. The CDR3 length is 12 residues. Germline CDR1 reads LNHDA; CDR2 reads SQIVND (reference sequence). The germline V and J ends were trimmed by 3 bases and 5 bases, with 4 bases remaining between them. The CDR3 nucleotides are TGTGCCAGTAGTATCTCTACCGGGGAGCTGTTTTTT. It codes for CASSISTGELFF.

This clone was counted a single time. The chain joins TRBV28 to TRBJ1-3; D is uncertain. Germline CDR1 reads MDHEN; CDR2 reads SYDVKM. This CDR3 has 13 amino acids. The V end lost 6 bases, the J end lost 4 bases, and 10 bases lay between the germline ends. CDR3 in DNA: TGTGCCAGCAGGACATCAGTGGGAAACACCATATATTTT. It specifies CASRTSVGNTIYF.

The chain uses TRBV27 and TRBJ2-7; possibly TRBD1 for D (5 bases). The germline CDR1 and CDR2 sequences are MNHEY and SMNVEV (reference sequence). CDR3 length: 14 amino acids. V was shortened by 4 bases and J by 1 base, with 11 bases between the two germline ends. This CDR3 reads CASSSRAQSYEQYF. As DNA, the CDR3 is TGTGCCAGCAGTTCCAGGGCCCAATCCTACGAGCAGTACTTC.

J is TRBJ2-1 and V is TRBV29-1; 10 nucleotides line up with TRBD2. The germline CDR1 and CDR2 sequences are SQVTM and ANQGSEA. The CDR3 has 15 residues. V was clipped by 2 bases and J by 7 bases; unmatched bases: 8. This chain's CDR3 is CSVETVASGRNEQFF. In nucleotides, the CDR3 is TGCAGCGTTGAAACTGTCGCTAGCGGGAGAAATGAGCAGTTCTTC.

V usage is TRBV27 and J usage is TRBJ2-3; D is possibly TRBD1 (6 bases). CDR1 MNHEY and CDR2 SMNVEV come from the germline V gene (reference sequence). The CDR3 totals 13 residues. Trimming removed 5 bases at V and 2 bases at J, with 8 bases between. The CDR3 is CASSRQVTDTQYF. CDR3 sequence (DNA): TGTGCCAGCAGTCGACAGGTCACAGATACGCAGTATTTT.

There are a few counts of this clone. The genes are TRBV19 and TRBJ2-1; 11 nucleotides align to TRBD2. The CDR3 is made up of 21 amino acids. Germline V gene sequence: CDR1 LNHDA, CDR2 SQIVND (reference sequence). Germline trimming cut 1 base from V and 0 bases from J; bases unmatched to any gene: 14. CDR3 DNA sequence: TGTGCCAGTAGTATAGCGTCGGGGACTAGCGGTGAAAGGAGCTCCTACAATGAGCAGTTCTTC. Encoded protein: CASSIASGTSGERSSYNEQFF.

The chain employs TRBV2 and TRBJ2-1; 13 bases agree with TRBD2. This CDR3 region has 14 residues. CDR1 is SNHLY and CDR2 is FYNNEI in the germline V gene. V shed 8 bases and J 9 bases; nucleotides not matched to a gene: 7. The CDR3 coding sequence is TGTGCCAGCCCCGGACTAGCGGGAGCGGCTGAGCAGTTCTTC. Its protein product is CASPGLAGAAEQFF. The full variable domain, completed using reference TRBV2 and TRBJ2-1, is EPEVTQTPSHQVTQMGQEVILRCVPISNHLYFYWYRQILGQKVEFLVSFYNNEISEKSEIFDDQFSVERPDGSNFTLKIRSTKLEDSAMYFCASPGLAGAAEQFFGPGTRLTVL.

The chain has TRBV19 and TRBJ2-7, with D perhaps TRBD2 (7 bases). Trimming removed 9 bases from V and 7 bases from J, with 16 bases in between. CDR3 length: 12 amino acids. Germline values: CDR1 LNHDA, CDR2 SQIVND (reference sequence). CDR3 residues: CASRGAKGEQYF. The DNA for the CDR3 is TGTGCCAGCCGGGGGGCCAAGGGGGAGCAGTACTTC.

With regard to this clone: Within the sample, other DNA sequences also encode this same CDR3. The chain uses TRBV6-1 and TRBJ1-1; TRBD1 might be the D (6 bases). The CDR3 contains 11 residues. V was clipped by 6 bases and J by 4 bases, with 6 bases between them. Per the germline V gene, CDR1 is MNHNS and CDR2 is SASEGT. CDR3 DNA: TGTGCCAGCAGCAGGGGCACTGAAGCTTTCTTT. Translating it yields CASSRGTEAFF.

The CDR3 nucleotides are TGTGCCAGCAGCCCTTTTGACAGGCAGAACACTGAAGCTTTCTTT. This gives the protein CASSPFDRQNTEAFF. The J gene is TRBJ1-1, the V gene TRBV7-9, with D tentatively TRBD1 (6 bases). Germline V CDR1 and CDR2: SEHNR, FQNEAQ (reference sequence). Trimming left V 5 bases short and J 1 base short, with 14 bases between. The CDR3 loop spans 15 amino acids.

The chain couples TRBV7-8 to TRBJ2-7; tentative D call: TRBD2 (5 bases). V lost 4 bases and J 0 bases, leaving 13 bases between the germline ends. This CDR3 comprises 15 residues. Germline values: CDR1 SGHVS, CDR2 FQNEAQ. The CDR3: CASSSVGGPSYEQYF. In DNA, the CDR3 is TGTGCCAGCAGCTCGGTTGGAGGACCCTCCTACGAGCAGTACTTC.

The V call is TRBV5-1, the J call TRBJ1-4; D is uncertain. CDR3 size: 14 residues. Trimming stripped 1 base from V and 8 bases from J, with 12 bases between. Per germline, CDR1 SGHRS and CDR2 YFSETQ. The CDR3 DNA follows: TGCGCCAGCAGCTTGCAAGCCCGTTCCGAAAAACTGTTTTTT. Its protein product is CASSLQARSEKLFF.

The V gene is TRBV5-6, the J gene TRBJ1-6; the D is unclear. V dropped 0 bases and J dropped 0 bases, with 7 bases sitting between them. The germline CDR1 and CDR2 sequences are SGHDT and YYEEEE. CDR3 length: 16 residues. This CDR3 reads CASSLDGSSYNSPLHF. In DNA, the CDR3 is TGTGCCAGCAGCTTGGACGGGAGCTCCTATAATTCACCCCTCCACTTT.

The genes are TRBV5-4 and TRBJ2-1; 7 bases are shared with TRBD2. Germline V lookup: CDR1 SGHNT, CDR2 YYREEE (reference sequence). This CDR3 spans 15 amino acids. The junction had 7 bases not matched to a gene; V was cut back by 2 bases and J by 5 bases. DNA of the CDR3: TGTGCCAGCAGCTTAGGGCGGGAGATACACAATGAGCAGTTCTTC. This sequence encodes CASSLGREIHNEQFF.